These T cell receptor beta chains were read from a single sample in a study of identical twins. MiXCR, applied by TCRdb to the 5' RACE reads, yields one record per CDR3 protein. The sample consists of roughly 1,500,000 distinct CDR3 sequences, around 29% of them appearing once. Sequencing was carried out using cord blood. The source is a newborn girl in good health. The CDR3 runs from the conserved cysteine through the conserved F or W. The D gene is left open where the match is weak. Clone size, where shown, is once, few, many, or a class for clones that have expanded.

D gene,V gene,J gene,clone size,CDR3 DNA,CDR3 protein
NA,TRBV7-2,TRBJ2-7,many,TGTGCCAGCAGTTTGGCCTTAGCCTACGAGCAGTACTTC,CASSLALAYEQYF
NA,TRBV20-1,TRBJ2-5,NA,TGCAGTGCTAGAGATCATCGGACCCAAGAGACCCAGTACTTC,CSARDHRTQETQYF
TRBD2,TRBV5-6,TRBJ2-7,NA,TGTGCCAGCAGCTTAGGCCTCTCTGGTAGCGGGTTTACCTACGAGCAGTACTTC,CASSLGLSGSGFTYEQYF
NA,TRBV20-1,TRBJ1-2,NA,TGCAGTGCTAGGGGCCAGGGGCAATTTCTCAATGGCTACACCTTC,CSARGQGQFLNGYTF
NA,TRBV13,TRBJ2-7,NA,TGTGCCAGCAGCTCCGAAGGCTCCTACGAGCAGTACTTC,CASSSEGSYEQYF
TRBD2,TRBV27,TRBJ2-1,NA,TGTGCCAGCAAGTATGCGGGAGGCGTAGATGAGCAGTTCTTC,CASKYAGGVDEQFF
NA,TRBV7-2,TRBJ1-5,NA,TGTGCCAGCAGCAGGGAATACGGTAATCAGCCCCAGCATTTT,CASSREYGNQPQHF
NA,TRBV11-2,TRBJ2-4,NA,TGTGCCAGCAGCGGCCTGGTCCAGAAAAACATTCAGTACTTC,CASSGLVQKNIQYF
NA,TRBV27,TRBJ2-3,NA,TGTGCCAGCACTCCGGGGGGCGCAGGGGGTGGAGATACGCAGTATTTT,CASTPGGAGGGDTQYF
TRBD1,TRBV27,TRBJ1-2,NA,TGTGCCAGCAGTTCTCCGGTACAGGGGGCGCGCTATGGCTACACCTTC,CASSSPVQGARYGYTF
NA,TRBV21-1,TRBJ2-1,NA,TGTGCCAGCAGCAAAGGGGACATGTCGGGGGGGGCCTTTGAGCAGTTCTTC,CASSKGDMSGGAFEQFF
NA,TRBV12-3/TRBV12-4,TRBJ2-7,NA,TGTGCCAGCAGTTTCCAGGGTAGGTTGTCCTACGAGCAGTACTTC,CASSFQGRLSYEQYF
NA,TRBV20-1,TRBJ1-1,few,TGCAGTGCTAGAGGGCCCGGGCAAGGGAACACTGAAGCTTTCTTT,CSARGPGQGNTEAFF
NA,TRBV20-1,TRBJ2-7,NA,TGCAGTACGAGGGGGGGACTGGGCTCCTACGAGCAGTACTTC,CSTRGGLGSYEQYF
NA,TRBV6-6,TRBJ1-1,NA,TGTGCCAGCAGTACAGGGAGGGTGAACACTGAAGCTTTCTTT,CASSTGRVNTEAFF
TRBD1,TRBV19,TRBJ2-3,few,TGTGCCAGTAGTCTGCCGGGACAGGTAACAGATACGCAGTATTTT,CASSLPGQVTDTQYF
NA,TRBV15,TRBJ1-5,NA,TGTGTCACCAGCAGAGATTTGGGCTCGAATCAGCCCCAGCATTTT,CVTSRDLGSNQPQHF
NA,TRBV20-1,TRBJ2-7,NA,TGCAGTTCCAAGGACAGCCTCCTTGGCTCCTACGAGCAGTACTTC,CSSKDSLLGSYEQYF
NA,TRBV4-2,TRBJ1-2,few,TGTGCCAGCAGCCAAGATATTTCAGGGTATGGCTACACCTTC,CASSQDISGYGYTF
NA,TRBV7-2,TRBJ2-7,NA,TGTGCCAGCAGCTTAGCGCTAGGCGGAACTTACGAGCAGTACTTC,CASSLALGGTYEQYF
TRBD2,TRBV28,TRBJ2-1,few,TGTGCCAGCACTACTTCTAGCGGGAGCAACCACAATGAGCAGTTCTTC,CASTTSSGSNHNEQFF
NA,TRBV11-2,TRBJ2-2,NA,TGTGCCAGCAGCCCACAAGACCGGGGGTTCGGCGGGGAGCTGTTTTTT,CASSPQDRGFGGELFF
NA,TRBV6-2/TRBV6-3,TRBJ2-1,once,TGTGCCAGCAGTTACGGGACCTACGAGCAGTTCTTC,CASSYGTYEQFF